The present TCR beta chain was sequenced within a study of CD8+ T cells in alopecia areata. This clone was seen only a few times. Sequencing templates came from extracted RNA that was reverse transcribed into cDNA. Generated by immunoSEQ multiplex PCR, the TCRdb table keeps only in-frame clones and is missing some. In the table there are approximately 280,000 clones, roughly 50% of which are singletons. This sample's treatment: oral pan-JAK inhibitor, 5-10 mg twice daily. Germline CDR1 reads LNHDA; CDR2 reads SQIVND (reference sequence). The CDR3 covers 15 residues. Trimming stripped 1 base from V and 5 bases from J, with 11 bases between.

The receptor was derived from a human donor with alopecia areata. The starting material was CD4+ T cells sorted from blood, obtained at week 24, from a patient treated with tofacitinib. The chain has TRBV19 and TRBJ2-2; a possible D gene is TRBD1 (6 bases). In DNA form, the CDR3 reads TGTGCCAGTAGTATAGCAGGGGTGCGTACCGGGGAGCTGTTTTTT. The encoded protein is CASSIAGVRTGELFF.